A single TCR beta chain is shown here with its context. The sample originates from a study of blood T cell repertoires in COVID-19. The repertoire was sequenced with immunoSEQ multiplex PCR; TCRdb's copy has only in-frame clones and lacks some. The sample lists about 40,000 clones, roughly 90% occurring once. There are 15 residues in the CDR3. Germline CDR1 reads LNHDA; CDR2 reads SQIVND (reference sequence). The V end lost 4 bases, the J end lost 0 bases, and 10 bases lay between the germline ends. Sequencing was carried out using peripheral blood. The gene calls are TRBV19 and TRBJ1-3, with a weak D call TRBD1 (5 bases). This TCR came from a human donor in a cohort sampled during active COVID-19. CDR3 coding DNA: TGTGCCAGTAGTAACGGACACTTCTCTGGAAACACCATATATTTT. This gives the protein CASSNGHFSGNTIYF.